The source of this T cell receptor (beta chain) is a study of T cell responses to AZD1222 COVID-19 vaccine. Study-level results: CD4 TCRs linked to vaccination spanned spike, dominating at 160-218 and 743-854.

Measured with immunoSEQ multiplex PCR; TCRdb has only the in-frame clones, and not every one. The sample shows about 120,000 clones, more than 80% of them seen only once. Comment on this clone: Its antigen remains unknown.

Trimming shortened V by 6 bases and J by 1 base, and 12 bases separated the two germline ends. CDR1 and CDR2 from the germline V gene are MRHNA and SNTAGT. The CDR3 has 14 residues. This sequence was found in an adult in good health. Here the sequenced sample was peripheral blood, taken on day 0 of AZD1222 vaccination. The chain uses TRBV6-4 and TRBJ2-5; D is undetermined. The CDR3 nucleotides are TGTGCCAGCAGCATCTACAGAGCCCAAGAGACCCAGTACTTC. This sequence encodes CASSIYRAQETQYF.